The 24 T cell receptor beta chains listed next were all sequenced from one sample in a study of blood T cell repertoires in COVID-19 (dated by TCRdb to 2020 to 2022). The library was generated by the immunoSEQ multiplex PCR assay. Not all clones reach the TCRdb copy of this immuneACCESS table, which keeps in-frame sequences only. Checked studies attribute under half of the gap to unresolved V genes and leave the rest unexplained. This sample gives approximately 150,000 clones in total; roughly 84% of them show up just once. The ten largest clonotypes hold roughly 2% of the sample. The sequenced sample was peripheral blood. The receptor source for this set is an older man with acute or convalescent COVID-19.

The CDR3 reads CASSARVGYTF. The CDR3 DNA reads TGTGCCAGCAGCGCCCGCGTGGGCTACACCTTC. The chain employs TRBV2 and TRBJ1-2; D remains ambiguous. Germline assignment: CDR1 SNHLY and CDR2 FYNNEI. The V end lost 6 bases, the J end lost 8 bases, and 10 bases lay between the germline ends. The CDR3 sequence is 11 residues long.

V is TRBV7-9 and J is TRBJ1-6; 9 bases are shared with TRBD1. Unmatched junction bases numbered 3, after V lost 5 bases and J lost 7 bases. Germline-derived CDR1 and CDR2 are SEHNR and FQNEAQ (reference sequence). This CDR3 is built from 14 residues. In nucleotides, the CDR3 is TGTGCCAGCAGCACCGGACAGGGGAATTCACCCCTCCACTTT. As protein: CASSTGQGNSPLHF. Together with reference TRBV7-9 and TRBJ1-6, the CDR3 gives the full variable domain: DTGVSQNPRHKITKRGQNVTFRCDPISEHNRLYWYRQTLGQGPEFLTYFQNEAQLEKSRLLSDRFSAERPKGSFSTLEIQRTEQGDSAMYLCASSTGQGNSPLHFGNGTRLTVT.

The V call is TRBV15, the J call TRBJ1-3; D possibly corresponds to TRBD1 (5 bases). The V gene lost 5 bases and the J gene lost 3 bases, with 17 bases spanning the gap. The germline V gene encodes CDR1 LNHNV and CDR2 YYDKDF (reference sequence). The CDR3 runs 16 residues. Here the CDR3 DNA reads TGTGCCACCAGCTCCCAACGACAGCTTTTTGGAAACACCATATATTTT. Translated: CATSSQRQLFGNTIYF. Combining the CDR3 with reference TRBV15 and TRBJ1-3 gives the whole variable domain DAMVIQNPRYQVTQFGKPVTLSCSQTLNHNVMYWYQQKSSQAPKLLFHYYDKDFNNEADTPDNFQSRRPNTSFCFLDIRSPGLGDTAMYLCATSSQRQLFGNTIYFGEGSWLTVV.

This clone turned up a few times. This chain connects TRBV5-4 to TRBJ2-3, with TRBD2 identical over 7 bases. The CDR3 is 15 amino acids. V was pared by 4 bases and J by 2 bases, with 7 bases of the junction left unmatched. Germline values: CDR1 SGHNT, CDR2 YYREEE (reference sequence). The CDR3 loop is CASSSHSGVTDTQYF. The CDR3 nucleotides are TGTGCCAGCAGCAGCCACAGCGGGGTCACAGATACGCAGTATTTT.

V and J are TRBV9 and TRBJ1-2, with a possible D match to TRBD1 (6 bases). Trimming shortened V by 6 bases and J by 4 bases, and 16 bases separated the two germline ends. Germline V gene data show CDR1 as SGDLS and CDR2 as YYNGEE. The CDR3 loop spans 14 amino acids. The CDR3 spells CASNQPGQPYGYTF. DNA for the CDR3: TGTGCCAGCAACCAGCCCGGACAGCCCTATGGCTACACCTTC.

The chain combines TRBV3-1 (or the pseudogene TRBV3-2) with TRBJ2-7, with a weak D call TRBD1 (6 bases). V lost 3 bases and J lost 7, with 13 bases in between. CDR3 length: 13 residues. CDR1 is LGHDT, CDR2 YNNKEL, per germline (reference sequence). The CDR3 sequence: CASSQLTGGEQYF. The CDR3, as DNA: TGTGCCAGCAGCCAGCTGACAGGCGGGGAGCAGTACTTC.

This clone was found a few times. The chain recombines TRBV25-1 with TRBJ2-1; D gene unclear. Germline V CDR1 and CDR2: MGHDK, SYGVNS. V lost 5 bases to trimming and J lost 9 bases, with 5 bases between them. The length of the CDR3 is 10 residues. The CDR3 loop is CASSSGEQFF. DNA of the CDR3: TGTGCCAGCAGTTCGGGTGAGCAGTTCTTC. Based on the CDR3 plus reference TRBV25-1 and TRBJ2-1, the full variable domain is EADIYQTPRYLVIGTGKKITLECSQTMGHDKMYWYQQDPGMELHLIHYSYGVNSTEKGDLSSESTVSRIRTEHFPLTLESARPSHTSQYLCASSSGEQFFGPGTRLTVL.

J is TRBJ2-7 and V is TRBV25-1; TRBD1 matches 8 bases. Trimming removed 3 bases from V and 3 bases from J; junction bases left unmatched: 7. The germline gives CDR1 MGHDK, CDR2 SYGVNS. The CDR3 totals 15 residues. CDR3 loop: CASSDPGQGGYEQYF. Written as DNA, the CDR3 is TGTGCCAGCAGTGATCCCGGACAGGGAGGCTACGAGCAGTACTTC.

V and J are TRBV19 and TRBJ2-1; TRBD2 matches at 10 bases. CDR1 and CDR2 (germline): LNHDA, SQIVND (reference sequence). The CDR3 runs to 15 residues. Trimming cost V 3 bases and J 4 bases; bases outside gene matches: 3. In DNA, the CDR3 is TGTGCCAGTAGTATCAGGACTAGCGGTTACAATGAGCAGTTCTTC. Protein product: CASSIRTSGYNEQFF.

The genes are TRBV7-9 and TRBJ1-2; D not resolved. Germline V gene sequence: CDR1 SEHNR, CDR2 FQNEAQ (reference sequence). V lost 0 bases, J lost 8 bases, and 19 bases lay in between. The CDR3 sequence is 16 residues long. The CDR3 is CASSLATAGMERGYTF. CDR3 nucleotide sequence: TGTGCCAGCAGCTTAGCCACAGCGGGGATGGAGCGGGGCTACACCTTC.

The genes are TRBV12-5 and TRBJ2-7; D not resolved. Germline V lookup: CDR1 LGHNT, CDR2 FRNRAP. Trimming pared 7 bases from V and 4 bases from J, leaving 8 bases between. This CDR3 has 11 residues. The CDR3 reads CASATNYEQYF. The CDR3 DNA follows: TGTGCTAGTGCTACCAATTACGAGCAGTACTTC.

The rearrangement joins TRBV12-3 or TRBV12-4 to TRBJ1-1; D remains ambiguous. The CDR3 extends over 13 amino acids. V was clipped by 5 bases and J by 1 base, with 8 bases between them. The CDR3 protein is CASSKQRNTEAFF. The DNA for the CDR3 is TGTGCCAGCAGTAAACAGAGGAACACTGAAGCTTTCTTT.

This clone was detected only once. The V and J genes are TRBV5-1 and TRBJ2-3; D remains ambiguous. The V gene's germline CDR1 is SGHRS and CDR2 YFSETQ. The CDR3 has 14 residues. The V gene lost 2 bases and the J gene lost 2 bases, with 9 bases spanning the gap. The CDR3 sequence: CASSFQYVTDTQYF. The CDR3 DNA reads as TGCGCCAGCAGCTTCCAGTATGTCACAGATACGCAGTATTTT.

The gene calls are TRBV7-3 and TRBJ2-1; D perhaps matches TRBD1 (6 bases). The CDR3 is 14 amino acids. Germline-derived CDR1 and CDR2 are SGHTA and FQGTGA. The V end lost 5 bases, the J end lost 5 bases, and 13 bases lay between the germline ends. CDR3: CASSIQTGHNEQFF. The CDR3 bases are TGTGCCAGCAGCATCCAGACAGGCCACAATGAGCAGTTCTTC.

This clone was counted only a few times. The chain uses TRBV7-8 and TRBJ1-5; D is possibly TRBD1 (6 bases). This CDR3 is 15 amino acids long. Germline CDR1 SGHVS, CDR2 FQNEAQ. Trimming removed 4 bases at V and 6 bases at J, with 16 bases between. CDR3 amino acids: CASSSLNRVAQPQHF. The CDR3 nucleotides are TGTGCCAGCAGCTCCCTTAACAGGGTAGCTCAGCCCCAGCATTTT.

This chain uses TRBV28 with TRBJ1-2; 7 bases are shared with TRBD1. Per germline, CDR1 MDHEN and CDR2 SYDVKM. The CDR3 covers 14 residues. The V segment lost 6 bases and the J segment 5 bases; nucleotides outside the gene matches: 9. CDR3 sequence reads: CASRIQGSNYGYTF. DNA for the CDR3: TGTGCCAGCAGGATACAGGGGAGTAATTATGGCTACACCTTC.

The rearrangement joins TRBV5-5 to TRBJ1-6; 9 nucleotides match TRBD1. There are 14 residues in the CDR3. The germline gives CDR1 SGHKS, CDR2 YYEKEE (reference sequence). V gave up 4 bases and J gave up 7 bases; unmatched junction bases: 3. CDR3 in amino acids: CASSRDRGNSPLHF. The CDR3 DNA follows: TGTGCCAGCAGCCGAGACAGGGGGAATTCACCCCTCCACTTT. Variable domain in full (rest from reference TRBV5-5 and TRBJ1-6): DAGVTQSPTHLIKTRGQQVTLRCSPISGHKSVSWYQQVLGQGPQFIFQYYEKEERGRGNFPDRFSARQFPNYSSELNVNALLLGDSALYLCASSRDRGNSPLHFGNGTRLTVT.

CDR3 nucleotide sequence: TGTGCCAGCTCATCAGGGACTATCCAGGCTCAAGAGACCCAGTACTTC. It yields the protein CASSSGTIQAQETQYF. The chain has TRBV18 and TRBJ2-5, with TRBD2 identical over 7 bases. CDR1 and CDR2 from the germline V gene are KGHSH and LQKENI. J gave up 2 bases and V 5 bases, and 11 bases lay outside the gene matches. CDR3 length: 16 amino acids.

This clone has just a few counts. The genes are TRBV28 and TRBJ2-3; tentatively, D is TRBD2 (5 bases). CDR1 is MDHEN and CDR2 is SYDVKM in the germline V gene. V lost 5 bases, J lost 1 base, and 19 bases lay in between. This CDR3 has 17 amino acids. The CDR3 nucleotides are TGTGCCAGCAGTCGCGGCGGAGGCCCGGTGGGCACAGATACGCAGTATTTT. Encoded protein: CASSRGGGPVGTDTQYF. Based on the CDR3 plus reference TRBV28 and TRBJ2-3, the full variable domain is DVKVTQSSRYLVKRTGEKVFLECVQDMDHENMFWYRQDPGLGLRLIYFSYDVKMKEKGDIPEGYSVSREKKERFSLILESASTNQTSMYLCASSRGGGPVGTDTQYFGPGTRLTVL.

With respect to this clone: Relative to the germline gene, one junction end is altered; a read error may explain this. This rearrangement joins TRBV3-1 (or the pseudogene TRBV3-2) to TRBJ1-1; D is undetermined. The CDR3 has 15 residues. From germline, CDR1 is LGHDT and CDR2 YNNKEL (reference sequence). The CDR3 sequence is CASSQGGASTTGAFF. For the CDR3, the DNA is TGTGCCAGCAGCCAAGGAGGAGCATCGACCACTGGAGCTTTCTTT.

The V and J genes are TRBV10-3 and TRBJ2-7; weak D call: TRBD2 (6 bases). This CDR3 region has 13 residues. Trimming left V 3 bases short and J 5 bases short, with 11 bases between. The germline gives CDR1 ENHRY, CDR2 SYGVKD. CDR3 residues: CAISDRDSDEQYF. CDR3 sequence (DNA): TGTGCCATCAGTGATAGGGACTCGGACGAGCAGTACTTC.

V is TRBV3-1 (or the pseudogene TRBV3-2) and J is TRBJ1-4, with D unclear. The germline V gene has CDR1 LGHDT and CDR2 YNNKEL (reference sequence). This CDR3 comprises 14 residues. The ends were cut back, 5 bases at V and 8 bases at J, with 15 bases in the middle. CDR3 DNA sequence: TGTGCCAGCAGCGACCGGGAGGTGGGGGAAAAACTGTTTTTT. Amino acids: CASSDREVGEKLFF.

This chain joins TRBV6-1 and TRBJ1-6; 8 bases map to TRBD1. Unmatched junction bases numbered 6, after V lost 2 bases and J lost 9 bases. This CDR3 has 15 amino acids. Germline V lookup: CDR1 MNHNS, CDR2 SASEGT. The CDR3 coding sequence is TGTGCCAGCAGTGAACTTAGGACAGGGAGTTCACCCCTCCACTTT. Translated, it gives CASSELRTGSSPLHF.

This rearrangement joins TRBV19 to TRBJ2-1; tentative D call: TRBD2 (6 bases). V lost 3 bases, J lost 9 bases, and 18 bases lay in between. Germline lookup yields CDR1 LNHDA and CDR2 SQIVND (reference sequence). This CDR3 has 15 residues. The CDR3 DNA is TGTGCCAGTAGTATGCGGGGTTACGGGGTGGGTGAGCAGTTCTTC. Translated, it gives CASSMRGYGVGEQFF.